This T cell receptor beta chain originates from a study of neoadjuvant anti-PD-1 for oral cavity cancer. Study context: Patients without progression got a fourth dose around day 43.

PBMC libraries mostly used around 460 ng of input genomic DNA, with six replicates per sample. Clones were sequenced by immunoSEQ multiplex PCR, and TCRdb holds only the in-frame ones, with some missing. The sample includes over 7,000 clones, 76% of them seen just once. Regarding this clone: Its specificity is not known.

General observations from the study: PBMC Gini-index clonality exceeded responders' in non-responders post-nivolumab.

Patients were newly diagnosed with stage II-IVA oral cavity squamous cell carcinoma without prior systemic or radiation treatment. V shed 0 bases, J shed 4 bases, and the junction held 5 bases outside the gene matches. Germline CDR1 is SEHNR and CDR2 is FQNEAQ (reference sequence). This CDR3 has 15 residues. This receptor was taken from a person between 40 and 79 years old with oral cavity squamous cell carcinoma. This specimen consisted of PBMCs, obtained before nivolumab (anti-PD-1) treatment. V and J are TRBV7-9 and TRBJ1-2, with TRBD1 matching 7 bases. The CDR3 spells CASSLAGTDFYGYTF. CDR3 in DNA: TGTGCCAGCAGCTTAGCCGGGACAGACTTCTATGGCTACACCTTC.